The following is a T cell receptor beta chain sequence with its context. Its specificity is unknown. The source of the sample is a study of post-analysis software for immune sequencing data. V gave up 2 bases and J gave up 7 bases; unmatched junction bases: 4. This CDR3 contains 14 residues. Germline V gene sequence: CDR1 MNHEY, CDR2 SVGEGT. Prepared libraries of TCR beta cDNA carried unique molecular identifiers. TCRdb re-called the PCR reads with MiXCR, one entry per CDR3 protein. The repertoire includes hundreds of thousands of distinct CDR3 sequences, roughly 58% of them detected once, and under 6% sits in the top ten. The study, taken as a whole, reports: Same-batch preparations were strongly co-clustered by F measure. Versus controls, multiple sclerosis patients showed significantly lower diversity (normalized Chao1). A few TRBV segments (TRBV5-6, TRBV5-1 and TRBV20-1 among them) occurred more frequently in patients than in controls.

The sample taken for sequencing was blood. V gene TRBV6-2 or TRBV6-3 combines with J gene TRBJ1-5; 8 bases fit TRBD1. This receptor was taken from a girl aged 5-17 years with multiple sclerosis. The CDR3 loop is CASSYMTGEQPQHF. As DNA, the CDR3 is TGTGCCAGCAGTTACATGACAGGGGAGCAGCCCCAGCATTTT.